This T cell receptor beta chain was captured by sequencing in a study of blood T cell repertoires in COVID-19. Study-wide context: Whether acute or convalescent, the COVID-19 samples came from the United States, Italy and Spain. The cDNA or gDNA used as material had been derived from T cells, B-cell-depleted T cells, or PBMCs.

CDR1 and CDR2 from the germline V gene are SQVTM and ANQGSEA. The CDR3 sequence is 13 residues long. V was pared by 6 bases and J by 9 bases, with 11 bases of the junction left unmatched. Source study methods: The assay estimated nucleated cells by amplifying reference gene primers. TCRdb's copy holds only in-frame clones and misses some; the assay was immunoSEQ multiplex PCR. V and J calls and clone size come straight from that table; D and trimming were deduced from the DNA. The repertoire has approximately 120,000 clones, 80% of them found once; the top ten carry about 4.5%. This clonotype was sampled from a human donor in a cohort sampled during active or convalescent COVID-19. The gene calls are TRBV29-1 and TRBJ1-2, with 9 nucleotides matching TRBD1. Sequenced material: peripheral blood. CDR3 protein: CSVAGQGLVRYTF. DNA of the CDR3: TGCAGCGTCGCGGGACAGGGCCTCGTCCGCTACACCTTC. The full variable domain, with the rest looked up from reference TRBV29-1 and TRBJ1-2, is SAVISQKPSRDICQRGTSLTIQCQVDSQVTMMFWYRQQPGQSLTLIATANQGSEATYESGFVIDKFPISRPNLTFSTLTVSNMSPEDSSIYLCSVAGQGLVRYTFGSGTRLTVV.